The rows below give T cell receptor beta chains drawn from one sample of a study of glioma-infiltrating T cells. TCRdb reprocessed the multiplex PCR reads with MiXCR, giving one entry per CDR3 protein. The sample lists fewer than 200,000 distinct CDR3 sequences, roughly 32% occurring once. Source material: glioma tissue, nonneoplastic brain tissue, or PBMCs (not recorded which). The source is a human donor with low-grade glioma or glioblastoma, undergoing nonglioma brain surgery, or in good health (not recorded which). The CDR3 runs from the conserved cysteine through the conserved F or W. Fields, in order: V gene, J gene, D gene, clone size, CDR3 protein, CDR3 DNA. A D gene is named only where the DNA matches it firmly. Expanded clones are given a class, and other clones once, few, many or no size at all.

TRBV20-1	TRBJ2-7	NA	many	CSARPGPYEQYF	TGCAGTGCTAGACCGGGACCCTACGAGCAGTACTTC
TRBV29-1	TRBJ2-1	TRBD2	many	CSVAGRLQFF	TGCAGCGTTGCCGGGAGGCTGCAGTTCTTC
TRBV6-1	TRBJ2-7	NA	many	CASSEVVRAEQYF	TGTGCCAGCAGTGAAGTAGTCAGGGCAGAGCAGTACTTC
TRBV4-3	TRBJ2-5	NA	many	CASSPTVQETQYF	TGCGCCAGCAGCCCGACAGTTCAAGAGACCCAGTACTTC
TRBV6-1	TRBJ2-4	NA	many	CASSSGQGRSGTGGKNIQYF	TGTGCCAGCAGTTCCGGACAGGGACGTTCGGGTACGGGAGGGAAAAACATTCAGTACTTC
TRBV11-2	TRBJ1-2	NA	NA	CASRPTGGEGYTF	TGTGCCAGCAGACCCACGGGGGGGGAAGGCTACACCTTC
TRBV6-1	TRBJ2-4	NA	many	CASGDSKNIQYF	TGTGCCAGCGGAGACAGCAAAAACATTCAGTACTTC
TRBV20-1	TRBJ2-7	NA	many	CSARGRGSYEQYF	TGCAGTGCTAGGGGCAGGGGCTCCTACGAACAGTACTTC
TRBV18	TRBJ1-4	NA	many	CASSPSRQAGYEKLFF	TGTGCCAGCTCACCCAGTCGCCAAGCCGGTTATGAAAAACTGTTTTTT
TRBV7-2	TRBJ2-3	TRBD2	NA	CASSLNPGGDKKYF	TGTGCAAGCAGCTTAAACCCGGGGGGAGATAAGAAGTATTTT
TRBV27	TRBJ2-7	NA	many	CASSPGRYEQYF	TGTGCCAGCAGTCCGGGACGGTACGAGCAGTACTTC
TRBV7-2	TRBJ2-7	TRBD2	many	CASSLDSGLAGYEQYF	TGTGCCAGCAGCTTAGATTCCGGACTAGCGGGGTACGAGCAGTACTTC
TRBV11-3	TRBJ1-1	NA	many	CASSLHGQNTEAFF	TGTGCCAGCAGCTTACACGGACAGAACACTGAAGCTTTCTTT
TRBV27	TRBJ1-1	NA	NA	CASSPVWDSSFLGAFF	TGTGCCAGCAGCCCGGTTTGGGACTCTTCTTTCCTGGGAGCTTTCTTT
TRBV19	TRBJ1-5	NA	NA	CAGSISDYGYSNQPQHF	TGTGCCGGTAGTATATCCGACTATGGCTATAGCAATCAGCCCCAGCATTTT
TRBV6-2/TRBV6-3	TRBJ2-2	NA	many	CASSYGLGTATGELFF	TGTGCCAGCAGTTACGGCCTGGGGACCGCCACCGGGGAGCTGTTTTTT
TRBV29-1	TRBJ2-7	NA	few	CSVTNNYEQYF	TGCAGCGTGACAAATAACTACGAGCAGTACTTC
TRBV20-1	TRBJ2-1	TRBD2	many	CSASGRKYNEQFF	TGCAGTGCTAGCGGGAGGAAGTACAATGAGCAGTTCTTC
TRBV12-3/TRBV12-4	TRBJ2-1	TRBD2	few	CASSFETSGSYNEQFF	TGTGCCAGCAGTTTCGAGACTAGCGGGAGTTACAATGAGCAGTTCTTC
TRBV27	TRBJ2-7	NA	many	CASSLSGALDEQYF	TGTGCCAGCAGTTTATCTGGGGCGCTAGACGAGCAGTACTTC